Presented here are 22 T cell receptor beta chains from one specimen sequenced in a study of cytomegalovirus exposure and HLA in healthy donors. Vbeta (60) and Jbeta (13) primers were used in the PCR. Sequenced by immunoSEQ multiplex PCR; TCRdb stores in-frame clones only, minus some. This sample has some 130,000 clones; around 80% occur once, and the top ten carry around 1.5%. Sequencing was done on a sample of PBMCs. The source is a young woman in good health and CMV-seronegative.

The sample holds one count of this clone. The gene calls are TRBV10-1 and TRBJ2-5; unclear D gene. This CDR3 has 13 amino acids. Trimming cost V 5 bases and J 0 bases, with 7 bases left between them. Germline V gives CDR1 WNHNN, CDR2 SYGVQD (reference sequence). Here the CDR3 reads CASSYSYQETQYF. In DNA form, the CDR3 reads TGCGCCAGCAGTTACTCGTACCAAGAGACCCAGTACTTC.

The table lists this clone with a count of one. The CDR3 protein is CAWSPRESLAKNIQYF. The CDR3 DNA follows: TGTGCCTGGAGTCCGCGGGAGAGCCTAGCCAAAAACATTCAGTACTTC. The V and J genes are TRBV30 and TRBJ2-4, with TRBD2 identical over 7 bases. This CDR3 contains 16 residues. J was trimmed by 0 bases and V by 2 bases; bases with no gene match: 7. Germline-derived CDR1 and CDR2 are GTSNPN and SVGIG (reference sequence).

The chain carries TRBV15 and TRBJ2-4, with D perhaps matching TRBD2 (6 bases). This CDR3 comprises 14 residues. V lost 5 bases to trimming and J lost 10 bases, with 18 bases between them. The germline V gene has CDR1 LNHNV and CDR2 YYDKDF (reference sequence). For the CDR3, the DNA is TGTGCCACCAGCTTTAGGGACTTCGTGGGGATTCAGTACTTC. Its translation: CATSFRDFVGIQYF.

The chain is built from TRBV5-1 and TRBJ2-1; 11 bases line up with TRBD2. The CDR3 length is 13 residues. After removal of 9 bases from V and 7 bases from J, the junction contained 6 bases not matched to a gene. CDR1 is SGHRS, CDR2 YFSETQ, per germline. The DNA of the CDR3 is TGCGCCACCATGCTAGCGGGAGGTAATGAGCAGTTCTTC. This sequence encodes CATMLAGGNEQFF.

The CDR3 DNA follows: TGTGCCTGGGTGTCCCCCAGGACTAGCGGGAAAGAGACCCAGTACTTC. Translating gives CAWVSPRTSGKETQYF. The rearrangement uses TRBV30 and TRBJ2-5; TRBD2 aligns across 12 bases. Germline V gene data show CDR1 as GTSNPN and CDR2 as SVGIG (reference sequence). V gave up 5 bases and J gave up 3 bases; unmatched junction bases: 10. The CDR3 totals 16 residues.

The genes are TRBV15 and TRBJ2-1; 9 nucleotides line up with TRBD1. Trimming cost V 1 base and J 7 bases; bases outside gene matches: 5. Per the germline V gene, CDR1 is LNHNV and CDR2 is YYDKDF (reference sequence). The CDR3 length is 15 residues. For the CDR3, the DNA is TGTGCCACCAGCAGAGGGACAGGGGCTCTTAATGAGCAGTTCTTC. The encoded protein is CATSRGTGALNEQFF.

V usage is TRBV7-8 and J usage is TRBJ1-1, with D perhaps TRBD1 (6 bases). The CDR3 has 15 residues. From germline, CDR1 is SGHVS and CDR2 FQNEAQ. Trimming left V 5 bases short and J 1 base short, with 14 bases between. The DNA of the CDR3 is TGTGCCAGCAGCCTAAACAGGGCGCGGAACACTGAAGCTTTCTTT. It yields the protein CASSLNRARNTEAFF.

The rearrangement uses TRBV6-5 and TRBJ2-4; 11 bases line up with TRBD2. The V segment lost 4 bases and the J segment 12 bases; nucleotides outside the gene matches: 11. The germline gives CDR1 MNHEY, CDR2 SVGAGI. The CDR3 contains 15 residues. The CDR3 DNA reads as TGTGCCAGCAGTTCGGCTAGCGGGGGGTTATGGGATCAGTACTTC. Its translation is CASSSASGGLWDQYF.

This chain joins TRBV6-5 and TRBJ2-7, with a possible D match to TRBD2 (5 bases). V lost 2 bases and J 3 bases, leaving 11 bases between the germline ends. In germline, CDR1 is MNHEY, CDR2 SVGAGI. There are 14 residues in the CDR3. In DNA form, the CDR3 reads TGTGCCAGCAGTTACGCGGGCTACAACTACGAGCAGTACTTC. As protein: CASSYAGYNYEQYF.

The rearrangement uses TRBV6-1 and TRBJ2-1, with a possible D match to TRBD2 (5 bases). The V gene's germline CDR1 is MNHNS and CDR2 SASEGT. This CDR3 has 15 amino acids. V was cut by 6 bases and J by 10 bases, with 22 bases left in between. CDR3 nucleotides: TGTGCCAGCAGCGGCAGAGCGGAGCCCCCCGGAGAGCAGTTCTTC. This gives the protein CASSGRAEPPGEQFF.

The chain has TRBV4-1 and TRBJ2-1, with 11 bases aligning to TRBD1. CDR3 length: 17 amino acids. Germline lookup yields CDR1 MGHRA and CDR2 YSYEKL. V lost 1 base to trimming and J lost 7 bases; unmatched junction nucleotides: 9. The CDR3 here is CASSQVFPGTGGNEQFF. CDR3 in DNA: TGCGCCAGCAGCCAAGTATTCCCCGGGACAGGGGGGAATGAGCAGTTCTTC.

The V gene is TRBV2, the J gene TRBJ1-5; no firm D call. CDR3 length: 13 amino acids. Trimming took 6 bases from V and 4 from J, leaving 10 bases between them. CDR1 is SNHLY, CDR2 FYNNEI, per germline. The CDR3 loop is CASRVQTNQPQHF. The CDR3 coding sequence is TGTGCCAGCAGAGTACAGACGAATCAGCCCCAGCATTTT.

V usage is TRBV5-6 and J usage is TRBJ2-5; weak D call: TRBD1 (6 bases). CDR1 and CDR2 from the germline V gene are SGHDT and YYEEEE. Between the trimmed V and J ends, which lost 1 base and 5 bases, there was a span of 12 bases. The CDR3 consists of 14 residues. DNA of the CDR3: TGTGCCAGCAGCTTGTATTACAGGGCCGAGACCCAGTACTTC. As protein: CASSLYYRAETQYF.

V and J are TRBV10-3 and TRBJ1-1; D gene ambiguous. The germline V and J ends were trimmed by 1 base and 0 bases, with 9 bases remaining between them. Germline assignment: CDR1 ENHRY and CDR2 SYGVKD. CDR3 length: 15 amino acids. CDR3 region: CAISEFGGMNTEAFF. The CDR3 DNA sequence: TGTGCCATCAGTGAGTTCGGCGGGATGAACACTGAAGCTTTCTTT.

The V gene is TRBV29-1, the J gene TRBJ2-1; 10 bases fit TRBD2. In germline, CDR1 is SQVTM, CDR2 ANQGSEA. V lost 0 bases, J lost 7 bases, and 12 bases stayed unmatched. The CDR3 contains 17 residues. The CDR3 sequence is CSVEEPRLAGVRNEQFF. CDR3 nucleotides: TGCAGCGTTGAAGAACCTCGGCTAGCGGGAGTTAGAAATGAGCAGTTCTTC.

The V and J genes are TRBV5-4 and TRBJ1-2, with D possibly being TRBD1 (5 bases). This CDR3 contains 13 residues. V lost 3 bases and J lost 3, with 9 bases in between. CDR1 is SGHNT and CDR2 is YYREEE in the germline V gene (reference sequence). CDR3 bases: TGTGCCAGCAGCTCAGGACAAGACTATGGCTACACCTTC. Translation gives CASSSGQDYGYTF.

The V call is TRBV5-1, the J call TRBJ1-2; 7 bases line up with TRBD1. The germline gives CDR1 SGHRS, CDR2 YFSETQ. This CDR3 spans 14 amino acids. Trimming removed 5 bases from V and 0 bases from J; junction bases left unmatched: 4. The CDR3 DNA sequence: TGCGCCAGCAGGCGGGGACAGACTAACTATGGCTACACCTTC. This translates into CASRRGQTNYGYTF.

This chain joins TRBV13 and TRBJ2-5, with 8 nucleotides matching TRBD1. The germline CDR1 and CDR2 sequences are PRHDT and FYEKMQ (reference sequence). The V segment lost 5 bases and the J segment 0 bases; nucleotides outside the gene matches: 8. This CDR3 is 16 amino acids long. The CDR3 region is CASSHAGGPNQETQYF. The DNA for the CDR3 is TGTGCCAGCAGCCATGCAGGGGGCCCAAACCAAGAGACCCAGTACTTC.

The chain has TRBV23-1 and TRBJ1-3; D call uncertain. Being an ORF, TRBV23-1 has a function that is uncertain. V was cut by 3 bases and J by 0 bases, with 9 bases left in between. The CDR3 spans 15 residues. For the CDR3, the DNA is TGCGCCAGCAGTCACCCCTGGCACTCTGGAAACACCATATATTTT. It translates to CASSHPWHSGNTIYF.

This chain joins TRBV6-5 and TRBJ1-2, with TRBD1 matching 8 bases. The V gene end was trimmed by 5 bases and the J gene end by 4 bases; junction bases not matched to a gene: 6. There are 14 residues in the CDR3. CDR1 and CDR2 (germline): MNHEY, SVGAGI. The DNA for the CDR3 is TGTGCCAGCAGTCCCAGGGGGCGAGGCTATGGCTACACCTTC. It specifies CASSPRGRGYGYTF.

The chain joins TRBV6-5 to TRBJ1-1, with 7 bases fitting TRBD1. V was clipped by 0 bases and J by 2 bases; unmatched bases: 3. Germline CDR1 reads MNHEY; CDR2 reads SVGAGI. The CDR3 loop spans 15 amino acids. In nucleotides, the CDR3 is TGTGCCAGCAGTTACTCTTCAGGGGGAAACACTGAAGCTTTCTTT. This sequence encodes CASSYSSGGNTEAFF.

The rearrangement links TRBV6-1 to TRBJ2-2; 9 nucleotides line up with TRBD2. Germline V lookup: CDR1 MNHNS, CDR2 SASEGT. This CDR3 is built from 16 residues. V lost 4 bases and J lost 1; bases outside the gene matches: 4. The CDR3 protein is CASSGGTSRNTGELFF. CDR3 DNA: TGTGCCAGCAGTGGGGGGACTAGCAGGAACACCGGGGAGCTGTTTTTT.